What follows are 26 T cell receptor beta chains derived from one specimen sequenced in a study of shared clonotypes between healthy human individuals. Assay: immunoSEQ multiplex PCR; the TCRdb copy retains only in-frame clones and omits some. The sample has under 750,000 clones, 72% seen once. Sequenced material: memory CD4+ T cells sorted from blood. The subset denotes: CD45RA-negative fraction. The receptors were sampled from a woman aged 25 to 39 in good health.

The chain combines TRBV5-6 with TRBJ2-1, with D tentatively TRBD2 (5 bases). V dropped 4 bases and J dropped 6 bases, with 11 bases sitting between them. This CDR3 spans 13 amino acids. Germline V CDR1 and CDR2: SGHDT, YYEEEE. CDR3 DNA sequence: TGTGCCAGCAGCGAGGACTGGCTCAATGAGCAGTTCTTC. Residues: CASSEDWLNEQFF.

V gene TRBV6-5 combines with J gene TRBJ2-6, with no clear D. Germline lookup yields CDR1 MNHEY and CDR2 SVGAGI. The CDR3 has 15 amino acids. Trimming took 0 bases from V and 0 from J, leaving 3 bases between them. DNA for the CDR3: TGTGCCAGCAGTTACTCTTACTCTGGGGCCAACGTCCTGACTTTC. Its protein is CASSYSYSGANVLTF.

The CDR3 DNA is TGTGCCAGCAGTATACAGGGGTCCCCGCCCGGGGAGCTGTTTTTT. This sequence encodes CASSIQGSPPGELFF. V is TRBV6-5 and J is TRBJ2-2; 7 bases align to TRBD1. V shed 5 bases and J 6 bases; nucleotides not matched to a gene: 9. Germline V gene lookup returns CDR1 MNHEY and CDR2 SVGAGI. The CDR3 covers 15 residues.

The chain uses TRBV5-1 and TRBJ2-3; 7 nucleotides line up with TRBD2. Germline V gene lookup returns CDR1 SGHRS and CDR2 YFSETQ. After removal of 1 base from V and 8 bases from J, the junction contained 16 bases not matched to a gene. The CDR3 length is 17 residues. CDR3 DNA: TGCGCCAGCAGCTTGTCTCCCCTGGCGGGAGCCTCCTCTACGCAGTATTTT. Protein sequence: CASSLSPLAGASSTQYF.

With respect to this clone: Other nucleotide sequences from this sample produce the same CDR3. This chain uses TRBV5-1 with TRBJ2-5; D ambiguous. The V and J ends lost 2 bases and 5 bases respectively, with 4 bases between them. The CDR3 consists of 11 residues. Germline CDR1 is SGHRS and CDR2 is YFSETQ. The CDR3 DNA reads TGCGCCAGCAGCTTACGGGAGACCCAGTACTTC. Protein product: CASSLRETQYF.

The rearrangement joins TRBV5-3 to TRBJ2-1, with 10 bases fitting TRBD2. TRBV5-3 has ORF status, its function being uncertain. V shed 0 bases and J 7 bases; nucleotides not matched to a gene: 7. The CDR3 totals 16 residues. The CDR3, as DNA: TGTGCCAGAAGCTTGGCGGCTAGCGGGAGAGGAAATGAGCAGTTCTTC. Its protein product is CARSLAASGRGNEQFF.

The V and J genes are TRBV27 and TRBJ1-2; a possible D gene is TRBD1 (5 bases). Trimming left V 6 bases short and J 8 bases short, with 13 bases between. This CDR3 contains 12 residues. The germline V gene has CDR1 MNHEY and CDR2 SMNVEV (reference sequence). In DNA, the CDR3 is TGTGCCAGCAGGAGAGATGAGGGGGGCTACACCTTC. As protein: CASRRDEGGYTF.

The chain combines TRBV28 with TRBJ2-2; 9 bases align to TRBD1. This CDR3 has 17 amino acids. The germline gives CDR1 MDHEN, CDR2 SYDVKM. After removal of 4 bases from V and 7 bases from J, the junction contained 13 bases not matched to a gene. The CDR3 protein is CASSSSLNRGRSGELFF. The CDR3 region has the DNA TGTGCCAGCAGTTCCTCCCTCAACAGGGGGCGAAGCGGGGAGCTGTTTTTT.

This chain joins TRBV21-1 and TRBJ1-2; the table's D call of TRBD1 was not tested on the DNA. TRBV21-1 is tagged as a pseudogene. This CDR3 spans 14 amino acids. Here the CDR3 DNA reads TGTGCCAGCAGCAAAGCGGTGAGGGGGTATGGCTACACCTTC. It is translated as CASSKAVRGYGYTF.

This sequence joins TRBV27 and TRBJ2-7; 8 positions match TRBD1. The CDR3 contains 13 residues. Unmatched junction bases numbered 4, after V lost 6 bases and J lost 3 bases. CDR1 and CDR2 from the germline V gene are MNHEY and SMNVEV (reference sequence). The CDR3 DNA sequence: TGTGCCAGCAGGATGGGGACAGGCTACGAGCAGTACTTC. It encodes CASRMGTGYEQYF.

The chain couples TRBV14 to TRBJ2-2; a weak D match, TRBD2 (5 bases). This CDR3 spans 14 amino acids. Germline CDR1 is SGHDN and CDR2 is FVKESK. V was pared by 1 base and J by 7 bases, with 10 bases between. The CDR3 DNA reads TGTGCCAGCAGCCAAGTCTCTAGCCTCGGGGAGCTGTTTTTT. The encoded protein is CASSQVSSLGELFF.

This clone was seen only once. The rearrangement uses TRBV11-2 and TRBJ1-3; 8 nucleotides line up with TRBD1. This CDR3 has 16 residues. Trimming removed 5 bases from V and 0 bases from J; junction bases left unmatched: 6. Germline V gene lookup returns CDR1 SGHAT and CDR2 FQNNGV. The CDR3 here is CASSEQQGVSGNTIYF. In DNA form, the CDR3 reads TGTGCCAGCAGCGAACAACAGGGGGTCTCTGGAAACACCATATATTTT.

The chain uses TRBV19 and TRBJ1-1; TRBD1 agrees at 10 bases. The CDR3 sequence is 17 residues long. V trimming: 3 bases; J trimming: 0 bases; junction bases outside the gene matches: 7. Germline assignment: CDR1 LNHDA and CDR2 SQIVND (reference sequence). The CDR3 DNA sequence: TGTGCCAGTAGTATTATGGGACAGGGGTTGGTGAACACTGAAGCTTTCTTT. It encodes CASSIMGQGLVNTEAFF.

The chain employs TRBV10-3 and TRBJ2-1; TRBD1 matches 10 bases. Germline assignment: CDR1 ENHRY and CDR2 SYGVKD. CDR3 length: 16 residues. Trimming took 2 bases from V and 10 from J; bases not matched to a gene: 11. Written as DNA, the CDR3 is TGTGCCATCAGTGAGCCCGGGACAGGGGCTGCGGGGGAGCAGTTCTTC. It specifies CAISEPGTGAAGEQFF.

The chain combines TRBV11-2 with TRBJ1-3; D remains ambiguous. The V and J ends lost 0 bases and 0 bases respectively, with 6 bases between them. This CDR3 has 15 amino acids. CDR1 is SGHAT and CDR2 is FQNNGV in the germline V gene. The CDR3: CASSLEKYSGNTIYF. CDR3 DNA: TGTGCCAGCAGCTTAGAGAAATACTCTGGAAACACCATATATTTT.

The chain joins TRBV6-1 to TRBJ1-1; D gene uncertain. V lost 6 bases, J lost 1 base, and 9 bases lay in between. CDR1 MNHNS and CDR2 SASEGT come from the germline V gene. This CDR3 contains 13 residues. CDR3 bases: TGTGCCAGCAGCCGCGACGGGAACACTGAAGCTTTCTTT. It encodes CASSRDGNTEAFF.

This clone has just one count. CDR3 amino acids: CATGVTANTEAFF. The CDR3 DNA follows: TGTGCCACGGGCGTGACAGCGAACACTGAAGCTTTCTTT. The chain is built from TRBV11-3 and TRBJ1-1; a weak D match, TRBD1 (5 bases). CDR3 length: 13 residues. The germline V gene encodes CDR1 SGHNT and CDR2 YENEEA. The germline V and J ends were trimmed by 10 bases and 1 base, with 13 bases remaining between them.

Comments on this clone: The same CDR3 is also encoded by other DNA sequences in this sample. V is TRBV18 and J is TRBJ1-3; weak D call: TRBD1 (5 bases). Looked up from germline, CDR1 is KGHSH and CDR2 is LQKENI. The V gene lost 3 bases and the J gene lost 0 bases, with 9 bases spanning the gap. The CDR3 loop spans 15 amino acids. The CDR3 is CASSPRDLSGNTIYF. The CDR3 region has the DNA TGTGCCAGCTCACCCAGGGACCTCTCTGGAAACACCATATATTTT. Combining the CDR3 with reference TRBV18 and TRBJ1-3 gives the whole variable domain NAGVMQNPRHLVRRRGQEARLRCSPMKGHSHVYWYRQLPEEGLKFMVYLQKENIIDESGMPKERFSAEFPKEGPSILRIQQVVRGDSAAYFCASSPRDLSGNTIYFGEGSWLTVV.

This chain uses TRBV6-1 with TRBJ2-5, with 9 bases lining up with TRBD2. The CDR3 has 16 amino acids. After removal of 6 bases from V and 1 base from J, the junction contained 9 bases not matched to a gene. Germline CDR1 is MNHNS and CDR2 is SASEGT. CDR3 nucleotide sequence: TGTGCCAGCAGCGAAATAGCGGGAGTGGCCCAAGAGACCCAGTACTTC. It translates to CASSEIAGVAQETQYF.

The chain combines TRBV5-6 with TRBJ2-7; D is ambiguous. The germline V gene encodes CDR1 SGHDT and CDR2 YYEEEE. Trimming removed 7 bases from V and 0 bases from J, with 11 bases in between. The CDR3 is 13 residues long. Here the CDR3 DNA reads TGTGCCAGCCATGCCCTCGACTCCTACGAGCAGTACTTC. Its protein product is CASHALDSYEQYF.

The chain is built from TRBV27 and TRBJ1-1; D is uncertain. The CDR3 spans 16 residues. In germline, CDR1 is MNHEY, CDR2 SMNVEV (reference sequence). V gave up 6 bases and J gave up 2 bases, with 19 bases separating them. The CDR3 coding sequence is TGTGCCAGCAGCCCGCAGCGCGGCAAGCTTAACACTGAAGCTTTCTTT. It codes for CASSPQRGKLNTEAFF.

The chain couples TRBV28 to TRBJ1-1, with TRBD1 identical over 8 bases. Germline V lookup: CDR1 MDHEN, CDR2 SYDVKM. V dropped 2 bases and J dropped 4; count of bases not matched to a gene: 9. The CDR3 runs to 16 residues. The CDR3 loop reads CASSLPVGQGATEAFF. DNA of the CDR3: TGTGCCAGCAGTTTACCCGTGGGCCAGGGGGCCACTGAAGCTTTCTTT.

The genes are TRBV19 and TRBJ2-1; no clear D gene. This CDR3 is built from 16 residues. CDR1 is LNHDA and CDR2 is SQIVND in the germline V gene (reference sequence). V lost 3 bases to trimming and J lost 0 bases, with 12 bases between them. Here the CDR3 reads CASSMNSFPSYNEQFF. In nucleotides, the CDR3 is TGTGCCAGTAGTATGAATTCGTTTCCCTCCTACAATGAGCAGTTCTTC.

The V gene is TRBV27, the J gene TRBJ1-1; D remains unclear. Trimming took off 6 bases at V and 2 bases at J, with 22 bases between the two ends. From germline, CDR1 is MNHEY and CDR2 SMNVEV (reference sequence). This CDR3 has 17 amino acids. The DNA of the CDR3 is TGTGCCAGCAGCCCCAGAACCCTAAGGACCACTAACACTGAAGCTTTCTTT. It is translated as CASSPRTLRTTNTEAFF.

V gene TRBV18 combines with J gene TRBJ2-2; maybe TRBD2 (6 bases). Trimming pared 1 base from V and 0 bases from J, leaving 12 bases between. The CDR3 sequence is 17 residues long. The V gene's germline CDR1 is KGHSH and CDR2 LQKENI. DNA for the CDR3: TGTGCCAGCTCACCACAGGGACTGCGAGCGAACACCGGGGAGCTGTTTTTT. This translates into CASSPQGLRANTGELFF.

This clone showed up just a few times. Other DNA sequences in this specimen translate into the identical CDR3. CDR3 region: CASSDIAGGSYEQYF. CDR3 DNA: TGCGCCAGCAGTGATATAGCGGGCGGTTCCTACGAGCAGTACTTC. This chain uses TRBV10-1 with TRBJ2-7, with TRBD2 identical over 7 bases. This CDR3 comprises 15 residues. The junction had 6 bases not matched to a gene; V was cut back by 3 bases and J by 1 base. Per germline, CDR1 WNHNN and CDR2 SYGVQD (reference sequence).